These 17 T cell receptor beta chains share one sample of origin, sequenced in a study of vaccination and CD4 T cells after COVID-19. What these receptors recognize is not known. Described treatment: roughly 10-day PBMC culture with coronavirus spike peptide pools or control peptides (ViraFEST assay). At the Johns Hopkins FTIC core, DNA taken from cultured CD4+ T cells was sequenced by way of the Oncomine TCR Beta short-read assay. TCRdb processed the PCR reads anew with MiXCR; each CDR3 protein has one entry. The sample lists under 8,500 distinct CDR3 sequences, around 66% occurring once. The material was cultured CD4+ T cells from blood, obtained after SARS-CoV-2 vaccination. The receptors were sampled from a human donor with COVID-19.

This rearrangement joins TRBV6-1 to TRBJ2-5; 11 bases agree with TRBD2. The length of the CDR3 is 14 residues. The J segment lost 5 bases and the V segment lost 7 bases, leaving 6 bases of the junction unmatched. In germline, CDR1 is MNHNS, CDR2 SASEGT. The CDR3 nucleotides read TGTGCCAGCAAAATAGCGGGGGGGGTGGAGACCCAGTACTTC. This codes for CASKIAGGVETQYF.

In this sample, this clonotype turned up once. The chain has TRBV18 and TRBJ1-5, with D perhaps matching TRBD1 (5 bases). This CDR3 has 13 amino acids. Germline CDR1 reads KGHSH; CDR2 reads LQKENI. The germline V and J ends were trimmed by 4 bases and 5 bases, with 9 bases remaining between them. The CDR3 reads CASSQGTDQPQHF. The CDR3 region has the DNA TGTGCCAGCTCACAGGGGACGGATCAGCCCCAGCATTTT.

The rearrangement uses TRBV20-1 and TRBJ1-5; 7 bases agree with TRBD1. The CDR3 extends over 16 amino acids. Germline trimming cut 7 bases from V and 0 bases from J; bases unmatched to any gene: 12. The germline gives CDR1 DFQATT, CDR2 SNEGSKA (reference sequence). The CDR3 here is CSVAGGPDYSNQPQHF. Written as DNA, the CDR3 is TGCAGTGTAGCAGGGGGGCCCGATTATAGCAATCAGCCCCAGCATTTT.

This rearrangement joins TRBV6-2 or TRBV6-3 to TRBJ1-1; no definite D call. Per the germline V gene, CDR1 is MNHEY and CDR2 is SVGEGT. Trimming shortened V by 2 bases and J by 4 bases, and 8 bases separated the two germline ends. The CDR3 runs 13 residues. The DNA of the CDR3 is TGTGCCAGCAGTTACCTGGGGATCACTGAAGCTTTCTTT. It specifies CASSYLGITEAFF.

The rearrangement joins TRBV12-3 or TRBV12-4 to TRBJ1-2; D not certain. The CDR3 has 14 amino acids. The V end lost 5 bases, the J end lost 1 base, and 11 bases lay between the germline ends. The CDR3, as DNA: TGTGCCAGCAGTCAGAAGGACGGTAACTATGGCTACACCTTC. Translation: CASSQKDGNYGYTF.

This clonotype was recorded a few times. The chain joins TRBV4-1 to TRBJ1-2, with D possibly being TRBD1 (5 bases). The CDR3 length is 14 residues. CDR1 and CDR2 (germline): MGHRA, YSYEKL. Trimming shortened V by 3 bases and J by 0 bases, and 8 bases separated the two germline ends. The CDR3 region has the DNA TGCGCCAGCAGCCACCAGGGATCTAACTATGGCTACACCTTC. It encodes CASSHQGSNYGYTF.

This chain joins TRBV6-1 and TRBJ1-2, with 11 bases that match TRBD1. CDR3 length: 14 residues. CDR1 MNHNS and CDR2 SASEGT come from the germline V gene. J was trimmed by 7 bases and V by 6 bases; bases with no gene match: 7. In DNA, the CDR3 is TGTGCCAGCAGGCCAGCCGGGACAGGGGGTGGCTACACCTTC. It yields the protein CASRPAGTGGGYTF.

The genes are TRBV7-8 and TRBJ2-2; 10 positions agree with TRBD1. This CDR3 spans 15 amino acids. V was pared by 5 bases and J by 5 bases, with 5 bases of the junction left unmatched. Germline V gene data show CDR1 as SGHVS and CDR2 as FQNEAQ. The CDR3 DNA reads TGTGCCAGCAGCCCGCCGGGACAGGGGACCGGGGAGCTGTTTTTT. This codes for CASSPPGQGTGELFF.

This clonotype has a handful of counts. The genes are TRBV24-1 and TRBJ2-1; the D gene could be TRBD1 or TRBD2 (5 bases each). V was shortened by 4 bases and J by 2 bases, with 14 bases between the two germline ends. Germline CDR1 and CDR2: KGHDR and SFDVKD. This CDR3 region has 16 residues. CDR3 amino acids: CATSEGGGNAYNEQFF. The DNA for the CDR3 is TGTGCCACCAGTGAGGGTGGGGGAAATGCCTACAATGAGCAGTTCTTC.

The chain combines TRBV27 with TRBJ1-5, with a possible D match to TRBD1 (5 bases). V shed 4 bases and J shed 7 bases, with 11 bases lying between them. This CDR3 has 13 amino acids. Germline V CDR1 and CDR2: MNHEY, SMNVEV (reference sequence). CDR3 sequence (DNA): TGTGCCAGCAGTTCAGGGTATGGACAGCCCCAGCATTTT. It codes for CASSSGYGQPQHF.

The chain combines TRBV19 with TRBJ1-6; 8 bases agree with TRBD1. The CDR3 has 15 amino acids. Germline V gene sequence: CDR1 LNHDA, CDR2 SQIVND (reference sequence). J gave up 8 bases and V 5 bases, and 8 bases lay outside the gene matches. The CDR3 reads CASSPWGQVDSPLHF. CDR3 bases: TGTGCCAGTAGTCCCTGGGGACAGGTGGATTCACCCCTCCACTTT.

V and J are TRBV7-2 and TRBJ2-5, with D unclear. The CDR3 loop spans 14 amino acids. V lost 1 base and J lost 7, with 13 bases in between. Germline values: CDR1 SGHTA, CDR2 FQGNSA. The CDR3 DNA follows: TGTGCCAGCAGCTTAGGACACCATGAAGGGACCCAGTACTTC. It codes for CASSLGHHEGTQYF.

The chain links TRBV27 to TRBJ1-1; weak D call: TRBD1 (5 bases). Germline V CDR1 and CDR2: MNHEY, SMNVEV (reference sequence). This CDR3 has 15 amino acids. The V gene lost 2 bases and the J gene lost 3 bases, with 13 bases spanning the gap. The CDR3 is CASSLAGLFDTEAFF. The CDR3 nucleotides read TGTGCCAGCAGTTTAGCGGGGCTGTTCGACACTGAAGCTTTCTTT.

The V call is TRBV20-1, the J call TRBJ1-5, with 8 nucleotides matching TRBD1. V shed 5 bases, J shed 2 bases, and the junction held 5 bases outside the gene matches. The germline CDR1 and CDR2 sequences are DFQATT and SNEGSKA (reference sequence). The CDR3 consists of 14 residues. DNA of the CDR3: TGCAGTGCTGTTCCGGGACAGGGCAATCAGCCCCAGCATTTT. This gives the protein CSAVPGQGNQPQHF.

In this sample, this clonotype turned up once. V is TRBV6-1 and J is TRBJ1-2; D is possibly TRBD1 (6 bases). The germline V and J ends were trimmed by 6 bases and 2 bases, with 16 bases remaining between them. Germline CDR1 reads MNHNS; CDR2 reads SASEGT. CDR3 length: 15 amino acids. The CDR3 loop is CASRPYATGNYGYTF. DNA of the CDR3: TGTGCCAGCAGACCGTACGCGACAGGCAACTATGGCTACACCTTC.

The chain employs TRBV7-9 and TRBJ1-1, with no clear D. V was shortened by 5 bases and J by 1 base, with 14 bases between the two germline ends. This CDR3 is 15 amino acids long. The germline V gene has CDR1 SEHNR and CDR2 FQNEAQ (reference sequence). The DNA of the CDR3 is TGTGCCAGCAGCCCCAGTGCCGCCAAGAACACTGAAGCTTTCTTT. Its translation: CASSPSAAKNTEAFF.

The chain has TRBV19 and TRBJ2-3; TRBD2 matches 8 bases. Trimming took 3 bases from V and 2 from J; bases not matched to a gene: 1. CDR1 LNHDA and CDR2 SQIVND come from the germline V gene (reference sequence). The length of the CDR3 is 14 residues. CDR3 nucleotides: TGTGCCAGTAGTATTAGCGGGGTCACAGATACGCAGTATTTT. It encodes CASSISGVTDTQYF.